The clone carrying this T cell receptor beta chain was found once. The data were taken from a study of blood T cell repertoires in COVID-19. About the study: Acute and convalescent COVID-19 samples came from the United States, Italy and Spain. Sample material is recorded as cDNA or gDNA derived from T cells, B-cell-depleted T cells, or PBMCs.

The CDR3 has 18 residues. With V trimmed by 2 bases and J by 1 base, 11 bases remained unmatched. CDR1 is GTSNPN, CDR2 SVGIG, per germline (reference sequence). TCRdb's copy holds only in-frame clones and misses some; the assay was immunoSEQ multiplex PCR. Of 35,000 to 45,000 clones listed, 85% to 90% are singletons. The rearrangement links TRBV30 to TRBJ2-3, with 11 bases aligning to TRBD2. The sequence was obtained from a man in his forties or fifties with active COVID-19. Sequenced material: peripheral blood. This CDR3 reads CAWSRVAGGLSGTDTQYF. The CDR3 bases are TGTGCCTGGAGTAGGGTAGCGGGGGGGCTAAGTGGCACAGATACGCAGTATTTT. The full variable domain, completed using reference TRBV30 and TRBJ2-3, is SQTIHQWPATLVQPVGSPLSLECTVEGTSNPNLYWYRQAAGRGLQLLFYSVGIGQISSEVPQNLSASRPQDRQFILSSKKLLLSDSGFYLCAWSRVAGGLSGTDTQYFGPGTRLTVL.